This TCR beta chain stems from a study of identical twins. With 0 bases removed from V and 3 bases from J, the gap between germline ends came to 8 bases. Looked up from germline, CDR1 is DFQATT and CDR2 is SNEGSKA (reference sequence). This CDR3 spans 13 amino acids. Whole-study results and caveats: The authors noted that invariant MAIT and iNKT cells could partly confound zero-insertion analyses. Insertions were fewer in abundant cord blood beta clonotypes, whereas memory repertoires showed none of this pattern.

This clonotype was found a few times. Its cognate antigen is unknown. All donors were healthy, and all were Caucasian. Unique molecular identifiers were in the cDNA, with template-switch universal primer binding. TCRdb itself ran the 5' RACE reads through MiXCR, one entry per CDR3 protein. The table has 1.5 million to 2 million distinct CDR3 sequences, 32% seen once. J is TRBJ1-2 and V is TRBV20-1; D gene ambiguous. The source material was cord blood. The clonotype comes from a newborn girl in good health. CDR3 in amino acids: CSARDPQDYGYTF. The CDR3 DNA sequence: TGCAGTGCTAGAGATCCTCAGGACTATGGCTACACCTTC.